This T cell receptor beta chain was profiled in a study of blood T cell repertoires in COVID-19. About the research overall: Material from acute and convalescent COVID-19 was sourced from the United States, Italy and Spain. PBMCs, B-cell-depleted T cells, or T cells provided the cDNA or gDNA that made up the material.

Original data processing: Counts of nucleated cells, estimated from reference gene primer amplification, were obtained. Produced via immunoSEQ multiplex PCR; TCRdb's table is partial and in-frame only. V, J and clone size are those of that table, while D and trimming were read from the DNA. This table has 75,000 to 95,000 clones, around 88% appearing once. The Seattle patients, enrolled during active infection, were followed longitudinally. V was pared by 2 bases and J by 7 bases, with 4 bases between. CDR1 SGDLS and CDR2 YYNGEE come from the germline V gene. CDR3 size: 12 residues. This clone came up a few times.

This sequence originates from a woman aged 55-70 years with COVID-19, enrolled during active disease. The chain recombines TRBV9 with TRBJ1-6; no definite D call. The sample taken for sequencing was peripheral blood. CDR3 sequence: CASSVQNSPLHF. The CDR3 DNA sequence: TGTGCCAGCAGCGTTCAAAATTCACCCCTCCACTTT.